The text below deals with one T cell receptor (beta chain). Each TRB cDNA library was prepared by 5' RACE (with UMI labels). TCRdb re-called the 5' RACE reads and shows each CDR3 protein once, DNA omitted. Recorded for this sample: around 40,000 distinct CDR3 sequences. The record originates from a study of CXCR3-negative and CXCR3-positive naive CD8 T cells. Identification of naive CD8+ T cells rested on CD45RO-CCR7+CD27+CD95- status. Germline values: CDR1 LGHNA, CDR2 YSLEER. This CDR3 has 14 residues. This sequence was found in a human donor in good health. Some clones in this sample may be carry-over from other donors' samples. The sequencing sample was made of naive CXCR3- CD8+ T cells from blood. Subset specified: CD45RO-CCR7+CD27+CD95- naive CD8+ T cells lacking CXCR3 (TNR3-). The rearrangement uses TRBV4-3 and TRBJ1-4. The CDR3 region is CASSRDSSGEKLFF.